Each of the 16 T cell receptor beta chains below was sequenced from the same sample in a study of naive and memory T cell subsets (dated by TCRdb to between 2016 and 2019). The library was obtained by UMI-ligation and nested PCR. TCRdb lists the instrument as Illumina MiSeq. The beta constant-region primer was an equimolar mix of two oligonucleotides covering both TRBC1 and TRBC2. The ligated cDNA went through four rounds of PCR with nested alpha and beta constant-region primers together with the SP2 primer. TCRdb reworked the public reads: Q25 trimming with fastp, MiXCR clone assembly, productive beta chains retained. For every CDR3 protein sequence, its rows merge into one entry that carries the most common genes and DNA. The sample table shows 95,000 to 150,000 distinct CDR3 sequences, and around 35% are seen once. The ten top clones hold roughly 0.86% of the sample. Sequences were obtained from central memory CD4+ T cells from blood. Explained via the paper, the cell subset or site label denotes: central memory, CD45RA- CD27+. The source is a human donor in good health.

The rearrangement uses TRBV25-1 and TRBJ2-3, with D perhaps assigned TRBD1 or TRBD2 (5 bases each). CDR1 is MGHDK, CDR2 SYGVNS, per germline. Trimming took off 3 bases at V and 1 base at J, with 11 bases between the two ends. There are 15 residues in the CDR3. CDR3 sequence reads: CASSDPGARTDTQYF. The CDR3 region has the DNA TGTGCCAGCAGTGACCCCGGGGCCCGCACAGATACGCAGTATTTT.

The gene calls are TRBV29-1 and TRBJ2-7; TRBD2 aligns across 10 bases. Germline V gives CDR1 SQVTM, CDR2 ANQGSEA. This CDR3 comprises 16 residues. V gave up 1 base and J gave up 2 bases; unmatched junction bases: 8. CDR3 DNA: TGCAGCGTTGAAGGGGGAACTAGCGGGAAGCCCTACGAGCAGTACTTC. Its translation is CSVEGGTSGKPYEQYF.

The chain uses TRBV6-2 or TRBV6-3 and TRBJ2-3, with D uncertain. Looked up from germline, CDR1 is MNHEY and CDR2 is SVGEGT. Between the trimmed V and J ends, which lost 3 bases and 2 bases, there was a span of 9 bases. This CDR3 is 14 amino acids long. The CDR3 spells CASSYQRSTDTQYF. The DNA for the CDR3 is TGTGCCAGCAGTTATCAGAGATCCACAGATACGCAGTATTTT.

The V gene is TRBV24-1, the J gene TRBJ2-5, with 7 bases lining up with TRBD1. Germline trimming cut 3 bases from V and 2 bases from J; bases unmatched to any gene: 8. Germline values: CDR1 KGHDR, CDR2 SFDVKD. CDR3 length: 16 residues. CDR3 in amino acids: CATSDPRPGQQETQYF. The CDR3 nucleotides are TGTGCCACCAGTGATCCAAGACCGGGACAGCAAGAGACCCAGTACTTC.

This chain uses TRBV7-2 with TRBJ2-5, with D tentatively TRBD2 (6 bases). The germline V gene encodes CDR1 SGHTA and CDR2 FQGNSA. The V end lost 1 base, the J end lost 5 bases, and 11 bases lay between the germline ends. The CDR3 is 14 amino acids. CDR3 residues: CASSLVGSGETQYF. The DNA of the CDR3 is TGTGCCAGCAGCTTAGTCGGGAGCGGGGAGACCCAGTACTTC.

A few counts support this clonotype. This chain uses TRBV28 with TRBJ1-5; D perhaps matches TRBD1 (6 bases). Germline V gives CDR1 MDHEN, CDR2 SYDVKM. The CDR3 is made up of 14 amino acids. V was cut by 8 bases and J by 2 bases, with 13 bases left in between. For the CDR3, the DNA is TGTGCCAGCGGGGGGGGGCCGGGCAATCAGCCCCAGCATTTT. Amino acid sequence: CASGGGPGNQPQHF.

This chain joins TRBV29-1 and TRBJ2-1; 7 bases fit TRBD2. With 7 bases clipped from V and 6 bases from J, the junction kept 21 bases outside the gene matches. This CDR3 is built from 17 residues. Germline lookup yields CDR1 SQVTM and CDR2 ANQGSEA. The CDR3 DNA reads TGCAGCGGCCAATGGACTAGGGAGATAAGAGGCGGCAATGAGCAGTTCTTC. This encodes CSGQWTREIRGGNEQFF.

The table lists this clonotype with many counts. The genes are TRBV27 and TRBJ1-4; 8 nucleotides line up with TRBD1. The CDR3 is 14 amino acids. Trimming at V came to 6 bases and at J to 11 bases, leaving 11 bases not matched to a gene. The germline V gene has CDR1 MNHEY and CDR2 SMNVEV (reference sequence). The CDR3 reads CASSYDRGRGKLFF. DNA of the CDR3: TGTGCCAGCAGCTATGACAGGGGAAGGGGTAAACTGTTTTTT.

This clonotype was seen a few times. The rearrangement joins TRBV28 to TRBJ2-5; no definite D call. The germline gives CDR1 MDHEN, CDR2 SYDVKM. The length of the CDR3 is 12 residues. V was cut by 5 bases and J by 5 bases, with 9 bases left in between. CDR3 DNA: TGTGCCAGCAGTGGCAATCTGGAGACCCAGTACTTC. Translating gives CASSGNLETQYF. The whole variable domain, remainder taken from reference TRBV28 and TRBJ2-5, is DVKVTQSSRYLVKRTGEKVFLECVQDMDHENMFWYRQDPGLGLRLIYFSYDVKMKEKGDIPEGYSVSREKKERFSLILESASTNQTSMYLCASSGNLETQYFGPGTRLLVL.

At least ten counts were recorded for this clonotype. V and J are TRBV27 and TRBJ2-1; maybe TRBD2 (5 bases). The CDR3 has 15 residues. V was cut by 2 bases and J by 6 bases, with 14 bases left in between. CDR1 MNHEY and CDR2 SMNVEV come from the germline V gene (reference sequence). The DNA for the CDR3 is TGTGCCAGCAGTTTACCGGGATCGGTTCCCAATGAGCAGTTCTTC. Translation gives CASSLPGSVPNEQFF.

This chain joins TRBV7-3 and TRBJ2-2, with D perhaps TRBD2 (6 bases). The germline V and J ends were trimmed by 6 bases and 4 bases, with 12 bases remaining between them. This CDR3 is 14 amino acids long. Germline lookup yields CDR1 SGHTA and CDR2 FQGTGA. CDR3: CASRPGGVTGELFF. CDR3 bases: TGTGCCAGCAGACCTGGAGGGGTCACCGGGGAGCTGTTTTTT. Filled out from reference TRBV7-3 and TRBJ2-2, the complete variable domain reads GAGVSQTPSNKVTEKGKYVELRCDPISGHTALYWYRQSLGQGPEFLIYFQGTGAADDSGLPNDRFFAVRPEGSVSTLKIQRTERGDSAVYLCASRPGGVTGELFFGEGSRLTVL.

The chain uses TRBV4-1 and TRBJ1-5; D gene uncertain. V dropped 0 bases and J dropped 4 bases, with 7 bases sitting between them. Per germline, CDR1 MGHRA and CDR2 YSYEKL. This CDR3 comprises 14 residues. The CDR3 is CASSQDPLNQPQHF. The CDR3 DNA reads TGCGCCAGCAGCCAAGACCCTTTGAATCAGCCCCAGCATTTT.

The sample holds many counts of this clonotype. V usage is TRBV19 and J usage is TRBJ2-2; D gene unclear. The length of the CDR3 is 13 residues. Germline CDR1 reads LNHDA; CDR2 reads SQIVND (reference sequence). Trimming cost V 6 bases and J 6 bases, with 11 bases left between them. The CDR3 sequence: CASRVARAGELFF. For the CDR3, the DNA is TGTGCCAGTAGAGTTGCCCGGGCCGGGGAGCTGTTTTTT.

The chain employs TRBV12-3 or TRBV12-4 and TRBJ2-1; the D gene could be TRBD1 or TRBD2 (5 bases each). V lost 8 bases and J lost 4, with 12 bases in between. There are 13 residues in the CDR3. CDR3 DNA: TGTGCCAGCCGGGACGGAACTTACAATGAGCAGTTCTTC. This codes for CASRDGTYNEQFF.

Comment on this clonotype: The junction does not match germline at one end; this may be a read error. The genes are TRBV20-1 and TRBJ2-3; 10 bases are a match to TRBD2. CDR1 and CDR2 from the germline V gene are DFQATT and SNEGSKA (reference sequence). The CDR3 has 17 amino acids. The CDR3 region is CSADETSGPTGQDTQYF. As DNA, the CDR3 is TGTAGTGCTGACGAGACTAGCGGGCCGACCGGGCAAGATACGCAGTATTTT.

This clonotype is a singleton in its sample. The chain employs TRBV4-1 and TRBJ2-6; TRBD1 aligns across 9 bases. The V gene's germline CDR1 is MGHRA and CDR2 YSYEKL. The CDR3 spans 18 residues. Germline trimming cut 5 bases from V and 0 bases from J; bases unmatched to any gene: 8. CDR3 sequence: CASSSRDRVLSGANVLTF. The CDR3 DNA reads TGCGCCAGCAGCTCCCGGGACAGGGTTCTCTCTGGGGCCAACGTCCTGACTTTC.